The clone carrying this T cell receptor (beta chain) appeared a few times. What it recognizes is unknown. The data were obtained in a study of T cell responses to AZD1222 COVID-19 vaccine. Using immunoSEQ multiplex PCR, the repertoire was profiled, and TCRdb retains in-frame clones only, with some absent. This table holds 90,000 to 130,000 clones, roughly four fifths found once. V was pared by 0 bases and J by 3 bases, with 3 bases between. Germline V gene sequence: CDR1 MNHEY, CDR2 SVGAGI. This CDR3 is 12 amino acids long. Overall study results and limits: Sampling captured repertoires only after the peak T cell response. Only five to seven AZD1222 recipients tested seropositive at baseline. White British ancestry dominated among donors, who included more females, and clonal diversity was possibly underestimated. Reportedly, nearly half of unique spike TCRs recognized epitopes outside B.1.351/B.1.1.7 mutations.

Sequenced material: peripheral blood, taken on day 0 of AZD1222 vaccination. The chain uses TRBV6-5 and TRBJ2-7; D unresolved. This TCR derives from an adult in good health. The CDR3 sequence: CASSYSNYEQYF. CDR3 in DNA: TGTGCCAGCAGTTACTCGAACTACGAGCAGTACTTC.